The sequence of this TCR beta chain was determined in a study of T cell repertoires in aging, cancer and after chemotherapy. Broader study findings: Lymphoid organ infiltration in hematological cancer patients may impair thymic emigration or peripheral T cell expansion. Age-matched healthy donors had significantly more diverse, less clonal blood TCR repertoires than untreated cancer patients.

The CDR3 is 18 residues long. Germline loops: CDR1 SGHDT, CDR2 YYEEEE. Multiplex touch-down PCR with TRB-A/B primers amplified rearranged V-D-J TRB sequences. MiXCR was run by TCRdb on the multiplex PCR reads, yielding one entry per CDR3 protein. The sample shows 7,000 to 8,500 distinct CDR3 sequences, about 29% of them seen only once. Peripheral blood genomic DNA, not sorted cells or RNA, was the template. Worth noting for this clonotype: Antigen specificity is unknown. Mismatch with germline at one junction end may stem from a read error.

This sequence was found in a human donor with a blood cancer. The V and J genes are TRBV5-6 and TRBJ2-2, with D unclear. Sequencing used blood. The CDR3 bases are TGCGCCAGCAGCTTGGATTCCCCCCTGGTGGCGCATACCGGGGAGCTGTTTTTT. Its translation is CASSLDSPLVAHTGELFF.